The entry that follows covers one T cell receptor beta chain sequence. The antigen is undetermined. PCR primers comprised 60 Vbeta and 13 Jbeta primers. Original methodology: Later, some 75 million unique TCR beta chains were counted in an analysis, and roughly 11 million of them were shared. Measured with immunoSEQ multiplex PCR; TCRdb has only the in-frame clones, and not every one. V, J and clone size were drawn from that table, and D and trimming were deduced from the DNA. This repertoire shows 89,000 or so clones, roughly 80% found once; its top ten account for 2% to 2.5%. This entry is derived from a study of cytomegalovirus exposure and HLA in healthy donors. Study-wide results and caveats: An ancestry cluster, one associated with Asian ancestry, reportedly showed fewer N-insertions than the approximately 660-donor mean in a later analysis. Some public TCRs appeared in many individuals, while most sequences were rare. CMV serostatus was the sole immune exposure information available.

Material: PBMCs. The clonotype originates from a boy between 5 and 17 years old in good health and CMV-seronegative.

The CDR3 sequence is CASSSTYGGSYEQYF. In nucleotides, the CDR3 is TGTGCCAGCAGCTCCACGTACGGGGGCTCCTACGAGCAGTACTTC. The V and J genes are TRBV11-2 and TRBJ2-7, with D possibly being TRBD2 (6 bases). CDR3 length equals 15 residues. The germline V and J ends were trimmed by 4 bases and 0 bases, with 13 bases remaining between them. Germline values: CDR1 SGHAT, CDR2 FQNNGV.